These T cell receptor beta chains were read from a single sample in a study of STAT5B mutations in CD4+ large granular lymphocyte leukemia. Method: immunoSEQ multiplex PCR; TCRdb's copy keeps in-frame clones and lacks some. The sample records approximately 28,000 clones, roughly 91% being singletons. The sequenced sample consisted of CD4+ T cells from blood buffy coats. The receptors were sampled from a human donor in good health. Each CDR3 is given with its conserved first and last residue. Clone size, where shown, is once, few, many, or a class for clones that have expanded.

cdr3_aa,v_call,j_call,clone_size
CASRSGDTQYF,TRBV28,TRBJ2-3,.
CASSQTSGSSYEQYF,TRBV4-1,.,.
CASSLGRGPNQPQHF,TRBV7-8,TRBJ1-5,few
CASSLQGFYNEQFF,TRBV28,TRBJ2-1,.
CASSSSALNKNIQYF,TRBV7-9,TRBJ2-4,.
CASSVAVGELFF,TRBV19,TRBJ2-2,few
CASSLPGAIGELFF,TRBV28,TRBJ2-2,.
CASSQAASGSYEQYF,TRBV4-2,TRBJ2-7,few
CASNKGQAGANVLTF,TRBV7-9,TRBJ2-6,.
CASNLQGGNTIYF,TRBV28,TRBJ1-3,.
CASSDRDSTNEKLFF,TRBV2,TRBJ1-4,.
CASSRIIGNTIYF,TRBV14,TRBJ1-3,.
CASSGGLGYEQYF,TRBV5-4,TRBJ2-7,.
CASSPLGLPYEQYF,TRBV18,TRBJ2-7,.
CASSLRTGDTGELFF,TRBV5-1,TRBJ2-2,.
CASSYSGQEHYEQYF,TRBV6-5,TRBJ2-7,.
CASSYGQGVSYEQYF,TRBV6-5,TRBJ2-7,.
CASRRTGNGQPQHF,TRBV28,TRBJ1-5,.